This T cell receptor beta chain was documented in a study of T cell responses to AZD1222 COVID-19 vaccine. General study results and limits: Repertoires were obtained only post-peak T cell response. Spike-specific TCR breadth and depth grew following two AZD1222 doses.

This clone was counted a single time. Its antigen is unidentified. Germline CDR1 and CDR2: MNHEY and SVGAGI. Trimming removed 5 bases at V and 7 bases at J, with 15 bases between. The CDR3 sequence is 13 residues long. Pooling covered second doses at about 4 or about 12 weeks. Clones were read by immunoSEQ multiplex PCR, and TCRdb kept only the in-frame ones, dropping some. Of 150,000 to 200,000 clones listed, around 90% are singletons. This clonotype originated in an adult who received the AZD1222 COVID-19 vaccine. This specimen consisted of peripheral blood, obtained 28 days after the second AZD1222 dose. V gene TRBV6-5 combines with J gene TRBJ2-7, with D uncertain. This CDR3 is CASSPSPSTEQYF. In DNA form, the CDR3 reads TGTGCCAGCAGTCCGTCGCCAAGTACAGAGCAGTACTTC.